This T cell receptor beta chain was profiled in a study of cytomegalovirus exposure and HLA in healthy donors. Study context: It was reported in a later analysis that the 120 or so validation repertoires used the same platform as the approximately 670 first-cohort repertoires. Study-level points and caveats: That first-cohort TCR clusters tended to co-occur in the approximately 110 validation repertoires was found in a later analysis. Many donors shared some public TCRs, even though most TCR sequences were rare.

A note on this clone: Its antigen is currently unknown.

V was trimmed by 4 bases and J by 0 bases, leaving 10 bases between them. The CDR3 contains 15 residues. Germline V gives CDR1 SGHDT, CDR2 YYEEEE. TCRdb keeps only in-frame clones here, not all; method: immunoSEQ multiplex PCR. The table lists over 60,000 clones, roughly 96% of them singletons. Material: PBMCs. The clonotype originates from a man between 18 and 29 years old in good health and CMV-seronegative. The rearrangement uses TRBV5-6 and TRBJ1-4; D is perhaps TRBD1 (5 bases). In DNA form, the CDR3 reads TGTGCCAGCAGCCTCCAGGGTACAACTAATGAAAAACTGTTTTTT. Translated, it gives CASSLQGTTNEKLFF.